A selection of T cell receptor beta chains follows, all from one sample in a study of OX40 agonist ivuxolimab in advanced cancers. The data were produced by immunoSEQ multiplex PCR, yet TCRdb's version contains in-frame clones alone and is incomplete. The sample shows some 130,000 clones, 80% to 90% of them seen only once. The source material was CD4+ or CD8+ T cells sorted from blood, sampled in a trial of the OX40 agonist ivuxolimab. The receptors come from an adult with an advanced solid tumor such as melanoma, head and neck, liver or kidney cancer. The conserved cysteine and the conserved F or W are not part of the CDR3 here.

v_gene,j_gene,CDR3aa
TRBV6-4,TRBJ1-1,ASSDNLKGRDPMNTEAF
TRBV28,TRBJ1-5,AIQGSNNQPQH
TRBV19,TRBJ2-3,ASSISGGEYTQY
TRBV10-3,TRBJ2-1,AIRASGGVNNEQF
TRBV11-2,TRBJ1-6,ASSSTGEVPYNSPLH
TRBV5-1,TRBJ1-4,ASSRDNRGANEKLF
TRBV7-6,TRBJ1-3,ASSLATPRGNTIY
TRBV7-7,TRBJ1-1,ASSLTENTEAF
TRBV7-3,TRBJ2-2,ASSFGHTGELF
TRBV10-3,TRBJ2-5,AISERVAGEETQY
TRBV11-3,TRBJ2-3,ASRRQGSDTQY
TRBV30,TRBJ2-7,AWSLGATYEQY
TRBV27,TRBJ1-2,ASSSAQGASGYT
TRBV28,TRBJ1-5,ASSLRGSTNQPQH
TRBV28,TRBJ1-6,ASSPISRANSPLH
TRBV9,TRBJ1-5,ASRQGVWQPQH
TRBV7-2,TRBJ2-2,ASSPGWTGGVGELF
TRBV19,TRBJ1-1,ASSPRQGVDTEAF
TRBV11-3,TRBJ2-1,ASSLGLVFYNEQF
TRBV5-1,TRBJ1-6,ASSGRTANYNSPLH
TRBV27,TRBJ2-3,ASSFRHTQY
TRBV5-1,TRBJ2-2,ASSLVRDSMELF
TRBV19,TRBJ2-7,ASSARTGSHEQY
TRBV27,TRBJ2-7,ASSPALGPYEQY
TRBV6-6,TRBJ1-2,ASSYGGRLNYGYT
TRBV29-1,TRBJ1-1,STRGTEAF
TRBV19,TRBJ2-1,ASSIDRGQGGQF
TRBV7-2,TRBJ2-1,ASSPSRNEQF
TRBV30,TRBJ1-2,AWSRANGYT
TRBV7-2,TRBJ2-7,ASSLVPGPTYEQY
TRBV12-5,TRBJ1-2,ASGPPGGRGYT
TRBV7-2,TRBJ2-1,ASSFDYRPYNEQF
TRBV7-9,TRBJ1-1,ASTFMDRSNTEAF
TRBV6-5,TRBJ1-6,ASSRQQAHNSPLH
TRBV6-5,TRBJ2-2,ASSLGQDTGELF
TRBV4-2,TRBJ2-5,ASSQDRETQY
TRBV19,TRBJ1-4,ASSPDWGKLF
TRBV5-1,TRBJ1-3,ASSFQGAGNTIY
TRBV19,TRBJ1-5,ASSTTTGRYSNQPQH
TRBV9,TRBJ2-5,ASSERDGVQETQY
TRBV14,TRBJ1-1,ASSYLTGVTEAF
TRBV5-6,TRBJ2-6,ASHGTVGANVLT